This T cell receptor beta chain was obtained from a study of shared clonotypes between healthy human individuals. V lost 3 bases to trimming and J lost 2 bases, with 11 bases between them. CDR1 and CDR2 (germline): LNHDA, SQIVND (reference sequence). The CDR3 runs to 15 residues. Here immunoSEQ multiplex PCR was the method, and the copy in TCRdb shows in-frame clones only, minus some. The sample includes over a million clones, roughly 96% of them seen just once. Donors comprised only Caucasian adults living in Nashville, Tennessee. Study conclusions and caveats: The sharing of 4.5% to 5% of naive CD4 clonotypes was seen across a handful of donors.

A remark on this clone: No antigen is known for it.

The TCR sequence derives from a man aged 25 to 40 in good health. V gene TRBV19 combines with J gene TRBJ1-3; D unclear. Sequenced: naive CD4+ T cells sorted from blood. Subset here: CD45RA+ positively selected. The CDR3 DNA follows: TGTGCCAGTAGTATTGAGGGTTCCGCTGGAAACACCATATATTTT. This sequence encodes CASSIEGSAGNTIYF. The variable domain in full, with the rest retrieved from reference TRBV19 and TRBJ1-3, is DGGITQSPKYLFRKEGQNVTLSCEQNLNHDAMYWYRQDPGQGLRLIYYSQIVNDFQKGDIAEGYSVSREKKESFPLTVTSAQKNPTAFYLCASSIEGSAGNTIYFGEGSWLTVV.